This T cell receptor (beta chain) was obtained from a study of blood T cell repertoires in COVID-19. Study at large: Specimens from acute and convalescent COVID-19 originated in the United States, Italy and Spain. PBMCs, B-cell-depleted T cells, or T cells provided the cDNA or gDNA that made up the material.

In the authors' workflow: Amplification of reference gene primers was used by the study to estimate nucleated cell counts. Only in-frame clones appear in the TCRdb table, and some are missing; sequencing was by immunoSEQ multiplex PCR. The DNA gave D and trimming, while V, J and clone size come from that table. The sample includes some 25,000 clones, almost 90% seen only once; the top ten take approximately 10%. The TCR was taken from a man between 65 and 80 years old with acute or convalescent COVID-19. The sample consisted of peripheral blood.

CDR3 sequence reads: CASSPDPGQETQYF. CDR3 bases: TGCGCCAGCAGCCCCGACCCAGGGCAAGAGACCCAGTACTTC. V and J are TRBV5-1 and TRBJ2-5; the D gene is possibly TRBD1 (5 bases). The CDR3 extends over 14 amino acids. Germline-derived CDR1 and CDR2 are SGHRS and YFSETQ. The V end was cut by 4 bases, the J end by 2 bases, with 12 bases between. The whole variable domain, filled in from reference TRBV5-1 and TRBJ2-5, reads KAGVTQTPRYLIKTRGQQVTLSCSPISGHRSVSWYQQTPGQGLQFLFEYFSETQRNKGNFPGRFSGRQFSNSRSEMNVSTLELGDSALYLCASSPDPGQETQYFGPGTRLLVL.